This T cell receptor beta chain was found in a study of blood T cell repertoires in COVID-19. Data came from immunoSEQ multiplex PCR; TCRdb stores just in-frame clones and leaves some out. The table includes roughly 230,000 clones, 70% to 90% detected once. The J segment lost 7 bases and the V segment lost 4 bases, leaving 3 bases of the junction unmatched. CDR3 length: 12 amino acids. Germline CDR1 reads MNHEY; CDR2 reads SVGAGI. Participant-reported clinical history was the basis for cohort assignment. Exposed enrollees had met someone with a PCR-confirmed or clinician-diagnosed COVID-19 case at some point within the 2 weeks before study entry.

The source of this sequence is a woman in her 50s who had been exposed to COVID-19. The sample taken for sequencing was PBMCs or T cells enriched from blood (not recorded which). The chain combines TRBV6-5 with TRBJ1-2, with 7 bases matching TRBD1. CDR3 region: CASSFDRVGYTF. Written as DNA, the CDR3 is TGTGCCAGCAGTTTCGACAGGGTTGGCTACACCTTC.